The present entry profiles one TCR beta chain with its context. The target of this receptor is not known. Base qualities are missing; no much larger clone stands one base away. The junction shows trimming of 6 bases on V and 0 bases on J, plus 17 bases between the germline ends. The CDR3 runs 16 residues from the cysteine to the phenylalanine. Left in the record is the CDR3 DNA by itself, 48 bases read in frame from the first base. The germline V gene encodes CDR1 SGHRS and CDR2 YFSETQ. Library generation was performed with the immunoSEQ multiplex PCR assay. For the multiplex PCR, a mixture combining 60 forward primers for TCR Vbeta segments and 13 reverse primers for TCR Jbeta segments was used. Amplification of the CDR3 region of rearranged TCR beta genes was performed with a multiplex PCR assay on genomic DNA. The Illumina HiSeq System was used to sequence the amplified TCR beta libraries as 87-base-pair reads. Per the source publication's procedure: Across the 600 to 700 repertoires, a later analysis counted roughly 77 million unique TCR beta chains, around 11 million of which were shared by at least two donors. Raw reads were error-corrected and collapsed into unique sequences with a nearest-neighbor algorithm that merged closely related sequences to remove PCR and sequencing errors. V, D and J gene segments were assigned by aligning CDR3 sequences to IMGT reference sequences. Each retained sequence needed at least a six-nucleotide match to both a V gene segment and a J gene segment. A rearrangement counted as productive if the CDR3 had no stop codons and remained in frame with V and J, and every other rearrangement counted as non-productive. Following IMGT convention, CDR3 was defined as the stretch from the second conserved V-encoded cysteine up to the conserved J-encoded phenylalanine. The earlier analysis of about 570 of the donors excluded any sequence lacking an unambiguous match to a single V gene segment. An earlier analysis of 450 to 650 of the donors called V segments functional above 56.7% productive rearrangements and segregating when the between-donor standard deviation exceeded 5%. A statistical classification framework was built to diagnose cytomegalovirus status from the catalog of TCR beta chain sequences. V and J gene assignment, in a later analysis, came from comparing TCR nucleotide sequences with IMGT/GENE-DB human TR gene sequences. Using the TCRdist pipeline, a later analysis assigned CDR3 sequences along with most-parsimonious VDJ recombination scenarios. In a later analysis, every TCR beta chain was defined by the combination of its CDR3 amino acid sequence and its V-gene family, and reads without a unique V-gene family were dropped. As a way to deal with suspected cross-contamination and a sequencing artifact, a later analysis dropped more than 500 nucleotide sequences that were highly shared and had low generation probability. In a later analysis, a clonal expansion index was calculated for each public chain from normalized within-repertoire ranks of inferred template counts. In a later analysis, generation probabilities were computed using a VDJ recombination model fitted to out-of-frame rearrangements, and the results were checked against IGoR. In a later analysis, TCR-TCR, TCR-HLA and TCR-CMV co-occurrence was scored with hypergeometric tests, and a repertoire-size bias correction was applied to TCR pairs. False discovery rates were estimated in a later analysis by permuting HLA or CMV assignments 20 times. In a later analysis, co-occurring TCRs were grouped using DBSCAN, and TCRdist sequence similarity was added for clustering within HLA-allele-positive subsets. Repertoires with fewer than 30,000 or more than 120,000 public chains, plus five repertoires with anomalous nucleotide sharing, were excluded from co-occurrence clustering. The source is immuneACCESS, and TCRdb retained only in-frame sequences with V and J called. Part of the clones is not carried over; for the studies checked, unresolved V genes explain less than half of this, and the remainder is unexplained. The DNA gave D and trimming, while V, J and clone size come from that table. The sample table lists about 200,000 clones, approximately 79% of them with a count of one. Of the sample, around 1.7% falls within the top ten clones.

The record originates from a study of cytomegalovirus exposure and HLA in healthy donors (dated by TCRdb to about 2017). For the study in its entirety: An earlier analysis of more than 550 of the donors reported 276 Gb of sequence data and 117 million unique TCR beta sequences obtained from approximately 180 million T cells. Because of strong linkage in the cohort, roughly five DR-DQ haplotypes were treated as single units for association and clustering. Among the approximately 430 genotyped donors, approximately 82% belonged to the genetic ancestry cluster associated with self-reported Caucasian donors. All discovery cohort repertoires had been generated using a single sequencing platform. Genome-wide SNP genotypes for about three fifths of the roughly 670 donors were used in a later genetic analysis, which treated that subset as a discovery cohort. The study aimed to test whether cataloging public T cell receptors could reveal signatures of past pathogen exposure. Rather than using new phenotypic data, the later analysis identified candidate immune exposures from TCR beta sequences and from how often those sequences occurred across donors. Typing coverage differed by locus: A, B, C, DRB1 and DQB1 were typed in about 620-640 donors, DQA1 in roughly 510, DPA1 in roughly 590, and DPB1 in 472. An earlier analysis of about 620 of the donors applied high-throughput TCR beta sequencing to assess whether each TCR beta V gene segment acted as functional or pseudogenic. High-throughput TCR immunosequencing, statistical association of individual TCRs with disease status, and machine learning were combined to predict cytomegalovirus infection status. Alongside the repertoire data, information on donor age, sex, ethnicity and CMV serostatus was compiled. A separate validation cohort of 100 to 150 different subjects was used in addition to the roughly 700-subject first cohort. HLA typing included class I and class II loci at four-digit resolution. The T cell repertoires of 666 subjects were profiled by immunosequencing and related to cytomegalovirus serostatus. Approximately 300 gigabases of sequencing data and around 90 million unique TCR sequences made up an early release that covered about 640 HLA-typed donors. To study patterns of TCR occurrence, a later analysis re-analyzed previously published TCR beta repertoires from 600 to 750 donors and added high-resolution HLA genotyping. Among under 450 genotyped donors of the cohort, an average of about 240,000 unique TCR beta nucleotide sequences were sequenced per donor, approximately 20% of them non-productive. Points the paper makes about the study in general: In a later genetic analysis, fewer N-insertions in productive TCRs were reported among donors in an Asian-associated ancestry cluster than the roughly 670-donor mean. Linkage disequilibrium might explain the correlated functional status among segregating V segments, but an unknown experimental factor could not be ruled out. The cohort was sequenced for TCR beta chains only, and without alpha or paired-chain data the features that could be detected were limited. Most TCR sequences were observed very rarely across donors, whereas some public TCRs were present in many individuals. In an earlier analysis of approximately 590 of the donors, most TCR beta V segments were observed in productive rearrangements about 90% or about 30% of the time, broadly matching IMGT annotations. When HLA alleles, especially DR and DQ, strongly co-occurred, attributing TCR associations to individual alleles was difficult. A further reported finding was that TCR beta sequences accurately predicted the HLA-A and HLA-B alleles for most subjects in the first cohort. According to a later analysis, TCR association rates differed among HLA loci, with DRB1 alleles showing the most associated TCRs and HLA-C alleles showing the fewest. The 87-base-pair reads could not distinguish some IMGT-functional V segments, including TRBV6-2 and TRBV6-3, so those segments were excluded. Most CMV-associated TCR beta chains appeared to be HLA-restricted in a later analysis, and the HLA associations seemed to be driven largely by CMV exposure. An association between a missense DCLRE1C variant and V-gene and J-gene trimming of TCR beta chains was found in a later genetic analysis and replicated in an independent cohort. A later analysis reported that several top co-occurrence clusters appeared linked to parvovirus B19, influenza, CMV and Epstein-Barr virus. The classifier was reported to diagnose cytomegalovirus status with high specificity and sensitivity in both the original cohort and the validation cohort. It was suggested by the authors that the approach could potentially be generalized to other disease states and immunological phenotypes. The only immune exposure information available for the cohort was CMV serostatus. The study listed 164 TCR beta chains as associated with cytomegalovirus. Because HLA typing was unavailable for some donors at each locus, only the typed subset was used in association tests. About 15 rarely observed V segments, including chromosome 9 orphons, were excluded from the earlier analysis of about 600 of the donors because counts were too low. In a later analysis, HLA-associated TCR beta chains were found to be more clonally expanded and to have lower generation probabilities than equally common non-associated chains. Roughly uniform sequencing depth across donors was assumed in presence/absence analyses, although this assumption may not hold. A cluster of highly shared sequence variants was judged likely to be a technical artifact of the sequencing pipeline. At a false discovery rate of 0.05, a later analysis linked about 16,000 TCR beta sequences to specific HLA alleles. A few of the identified cytomegalovirus-associated TCR beta chains were confirmed in vitro to be specific for cytomegalovirus antigens.

In total, 500 to 700 healthy bone marrow donors made up the cohort. At the time of sampling, all cohort members were nominally healthy, though unrecorded immune exposures were likely present. The donor was CMV seronegative and was included in the group of approximately 350 seronegative cohort members. A peripheral blood sample was collected from each donor, and TCR beta sequencing was performed on peripheral blood mononuclear cells. The Qiagen DNeasy Blood Extraction Kit was used to extract genomic DNA from the blood cell samples. The receptor chain draws on TRBV5-1 and TRBJ2-3; the D gene is perhaps TRBD1, on 6 matching bases. Sequencing was performed on PBMCs. This TCR was recovered from a man aged 50 or older in good health and CMV-seronegative. For the CDR3, the sequence is CASMFTGTTSTDTQYF. The nucleotides read TGCGCCAGCATGTTTACCGGGACAACTAGCACAGATACGCAGTATTTT.